The T cell receptor beta chain described here comes from a study of cytomegalovirus exposure and HLA in healthy donors. The CDR3 is made up of 15 amino acids. V was shortened by 2 bases and J by 5 bases, with 15 bases between the two germline ends. Germline CDR1 reads SGHVS; CDR2 reads FNYEAQ. With 60 Vbeta and 13 Jbeta primers, the PCR was carried out. Clones were sequenced by immunoSEQ multiplex PCR, and TCRdb holds only the in-frame ones, with some missing. The profile covers about 140,000 clones, with around 85% appearing a single time and roughly 4.2% taken by the ten largest. A word on this clone: The antigen remains unidentified.

General study results and limits: A later analysis linked a missense DCLRE1C variant to TCR beta V- and J-gene trimming.

This chain uses TRBV7-6 with TRBJ2-5, with D uncertain. The sequenced sample was PBMCs. This clonotype was sampled from a man in his forties in good health and CMV-seropositive. The CDR3 region has the DNA TGTGCCAGCAGCTTAAAGCAGGTCCAAACGGAGACCCAGTACTTC. This codes for CASSLKQVQTETQYF.